The 14 T cell receptor beta chains below were found in one sample sequenced in a study of blood T cell repertoires in COVID-19. Clones were sequenced by immunoSEQ multiplex PCR, and TCRdb holds only the in-frame ones, with some missing. The sample has about 270,000 clones, approximately 90% seen once. Sequencing was performed on PBMCs or T cells enriched from blood (not recorded which). The source of these receptors is a man aged 35-49 years who had been exposed to COVID-19.

The chain couples TRBV29-1 to TRBJ2-7; 9 bases match TRBD1. This CDR3 spans 15 amino acids. Losses at the gene ends were 0 bases for V and 4 bases for J; bases not matched to a gene: 7. The V gene's germline CDR1 is SQVTM and CDR2 ANQGSEA. The CDR3 nucleotides are TGCAGCGTTGAAGAGGCGGACAGGGGAAAGTACGAGCAGTACTTC. This encodes CSVEEADRGKYEQYF.

This clone was seen a single time. This chain uses TRBV10-3 with TRBJ2-7; D is perhaps TRBD2 (7 bases). The V gene's germline CDR1 is ENHRY and CDR2 SYGVKD. The CDR3 runs 12 residues. V lost 8 bases and J lost 6, with 14 bases in between. The CDR3 DNA sequence: TGTGCCATCCGGGGGGCCTTGGGCGAGCAGTACTTC. It encodes CAIRGALGEQYF.

The chain joins TRBV6-1 to TRBJ1-5; D is undetermined. The CDR3 has 16 amino acids. Trimming removed 0 bases at V and 0 bases at J, with 9 bases between. Germline CDR1 MNHNS, CDR2 SASEGT. The CDR3 reads CASSEALLSSNQPQHF. The DNA of the CDR3 is TGTGCCAGCAGTGAAGCGCTTCTGAGTAGCAATCAGCCCCAGCATTTT.

The J gene is TRBJ1-4, the V gene TRBV9, with a weak D call TRBD1 (6 bases). Looked up from germline, CDR1 is SGDLS and CDR2 is YYNGEE. The V end lost 3 bases, the J end lost 5 bases, and 11 bases lay between the germline ends. This CDR3 is built from 14 residues. The CDR3 DNA follows: TGTGCCAGCAGCGCACGGACAGCGAATGAAAAACTGTTTTTT. This sequence encodes CASSARTANEKLFF.

The gene calls are TRBV19 and TRBJ2-1; D gene unclear. Germline CDR1 reads LNHDA; CDR2 reads SQIVND (reference sequence). V lost 0 bases, J lost 7 bases, and 7 bases lay in between. The CDR3 is 13 amino acids. The CDR3 DNA reads as TGTGCCAGTAGTATAGATACGGGTAATGAGCAGTTCTTC. It is translated as CASSIDTGNEQFF.

The gene calls are TRBV30 and TRBJ1-6; 7 bases are shared with TRBD1. J lost 8 bases, V lost 0 bases, and 13 bases had no gene match. The CDR3 sequence is 17 residues long. Germline CDR1 is GTSNPN and CDR2 is SVGIG (reference sequence). DNA for the CDR3: TGTGCCTGGAGTGTTCCCCCTCGACAGGGTTGGGATTCACCCCTCCACTTT. Amino acid sequence: CAWSVPPRQGWDSPLHF.

This chain links TRBV4-1 with TRBJ2-3; 11 positions match TRBD2. J was trimmed by 5 bases and V by 2 bases; bases with no gene match: 6. The V gene's germline CDR1 is MGHRA and CDR2 YSYEKL. The CDR3 is 16 residues long. CDR3 amino acids: CASSQTSGSSRDTQYF. CDR3 DNA sequence: TGCGCCAGCAGCCAAACTAGCGGGAGTTCCAGAGATACGCAGTATTTT.

The J gene is TRBJ2-1, the V gene TRBV28; D perhaps matches TRBD2 (5 bases). Germline V gene data show CDR1 as MDHEN and CDR2 as SYDVKM. This CDR3 contains 16 residues. The V and J ends lost 3 bases and 5 bases respectively, with 17 bases between them. In DNA, the CDR3 is TGTGCCAGCAGTTTGGTGGGTGGTAGCGAGCACAATGAGCAGTTCTTC. It specifies CASSLVGGSEHNEQFF.

The V and J genes are TRBV2 and TRBJ2-1; a weak D match, TRBD2 (6 bases). Trimming left V 3 bases short and J 0 bases short, with 9 bases between. There are 15 residues in the CDR3. Germline CDR1 is SNHLY and CDR2 is FYNNEI. The CDR3 sequence: CASSEGGFSYNEQFF. In DNA, the CDR3 is TGTGCCAGCAGTGAGGGGGGATTCTCCTACAATGAGCAGTTCTTC.

As DNA, the CDR3 is TGTGCCAGCAGCTGGCGGACTAGCGGACACTACAATGAGCAGTTCTTC. Translated: CASSWRTSGHYNEQFF. V usage is TRBV7-9 and J usage is TRBJ2-1, with 10 bases that match TRBD2. In germline, CDR1 is SEHNR, CDR2 FQNEAQ (reference sequence). The CDR3 consists of 16 residues. V was pared by 4 bases and J by 3 bases, with 6 bases of the junction left unmatched. Variable domain in full (rest from reference TRBV7-9 and TRBJ2-1): DTGVSQNPRHKITKRGQNVTFRCDPISEHNRLYWYRQTLGQGPEFLTYFQNEAQLEKSRLLSDRFSAERPKGSFSTLEIQRTEQGDSAMYLCASSWRTSGHYNEQFFGPGTRLTVL.

This rearrangement joins TRBV5-4 to TRBJ2-3; 11 bases are a match to TRBD2. V lost 0 bases to trimming and J lost 2 bases; unmatched junction nucleotides: 2. CDR3 length: 16 residues. Germline CDR1 reads SGHNT; CDR2 reads YYREEE (reference sequence). The CDR3 bases are TGTGCCAGCAGCTTGGTAGCGGGAGGGCTCACAGATACGCAGTATTTT. Protein sequence: CASSLVAGGLTDTQYF.

The rearrangement links TRBV27 to TRBJ2-7; TRBD2 is a possible D gene (6 bases). The V end lost 0 bases, the J end lost 4 bases, and 7 bases lay between the germline ends. The CDR3 covers 13 residues. CDR1 and CDR2 from the germline V gene are MNHEY and SMNVEV (reference sequence). The CDR3 loop reads CASSLSGGYEQYF. Here the CDR3 DNA reads TGTGCCAGCAGTTTATCCGGAGGGTACGAGCAGTACTTC.

This clone was observed a few times. V is TRBV5-1 and J is TRBJ2-7, with TRBD1 matching 8 bases. Germline CDR1 reads SGHRS; CDR2 reads YFSETQ. CDR3 length: 14 amino acids. V lost 2 bases, J lost 3 bases, and 4 bases stayed unmatched. CDR3 nucleotides: TGCGCCAGCAGCTTTCAGGGGGCCGGCTACGAGCAGTACTTC. Amino acids: CASSFQGAGYEQYF.

V and J are TRBV19 and TRBJ2-1; TRBD2 matches 10 bases. The V gene's germline CDR1 is LNHDA and CDR2 SQIVND (reference sequence). The CDR3 sequence is 14 residues long. Trimming removed 3 bases from V and 5 bases from J; junction bases left unmatched: 1. The CDR3 bases are TGTGCCAGTAGTATTCTAGCGGGAGACAATGAGCAGTTCTTC. Translation gives CASSILAGDNEQFF.